The rows below give T cell receptor beta chains drawn from one sample of a study of long-term antiretroviral therapy in people with HIV. The method was immunoSEQ multiplex PCR; TCRdb's version includes in-frame clones alone and lacks a portion of them. The profile shows around 6,500 clones, 75% to 90% of them singletons. Sequencing was performed on unsorted PBMCs, taken 3.7 years after starting antiretroviral therapy. These receptors were taken from a woman in her 50s with HIV. Each CDR3 is given with its conserved first and last residue. The listing skips clone size in some rows; elsewhere it reads once, few, many or a size class.

v_call,j_call,cdr3_length,clone_size,cdr3_aa
TRBV2,TRBJ2-2,18,-,CASSDPSGRARDTGELFF
TRBV6-6,TRBJ2-7,13,once,CASLGREGEGQYF
TRBV18,TRBJ2-1,15,-,CASSPLAGGKNEQFF
TRBV28,TRBJ1-4,14,-,CASSKGGAREKLFF
TRBV6-5,TRBJ1-3,14,-,CASSYSGPGNTIYF
TRBV5-6,TRBJ2-1,13,-,CASSLGRGNEQFF
TRBV7-9,TRBJ2-7,16,-,CASSPLVSGYSYEQYF
TRBV13,TRBJ2-5,12,-,CASSAGRETQYF
TRBV7-9,TRBJ2-1,15,-,CASSPSGSSYNEQFF
TRBV5-1,TRBJ1-4,15,once,CASSLRSGFEEKLFF
TRBV11-3,TRBJ2-4,14,-,CASSLDGSKNIQYF
TRBV13,TRBJ1-5,14,-,CASSSRQRKGPQHF
TRBV23-1,TRBJ2-1,14,-,CASSLTPFYNEQFF
TRBV28,TRBJ1-6,12,-,CASSLMDSPLHF
TRBV19,TRBJ2-3,17,-,CASSIGKWDRGTDTQYF
TRBV4-1,TRBJ2-1,17,-,CASSQEPSGGVRNEQFF
TRBV7-9,TRBJ2-3,17,-,CASSLAVTSGRLDTQYF